A single sample gave rise to the 29 T cell receptor beta chains below, sequenced in a study of cytomegalovirus exposure and HLA in healthy donors. PCR amplification relied on 60 Vbeta primers (plus 13 Jbeta primers). Sequencing was performed with immunoSEQ multiplex PCR; in TCRdb, only in-frame clones are kept and a portion is missing. The sample lists approximately 150,000 clones, 80% to 85% occurring once. The sample taken for sequencing was PBMCs. All receptors derive from a male donor in good health and CMV-seronegative.

V usage is TRBV18 and J usage is TRBJ1-5; 8 bases agree with TRBD1. The CDR3 spans 16 residues. CDR1 and CDR2 from the germline V gene are KGHSH and LQKENI. V lost 0 bases to trimming and J lost 5 bases; unmatched junction nucleotides: 6. The DNA of the CDR3 is TGTGCCAGCTCACCACCCGGGCAGGGGGCCTATCAGCCCCAGCATTTT. It encodes CASSPPGQGAYQPQHF.

The V gene is TRBV27, the J gene TRBJ1-6, with D possibly being TRBD1 (5 bases). CDR3 length: 16 residues. Germline loops: CDR1 MNHEY, CDR2 SMNVEV (reference sequence). Deletions cut 2 bases from V and 6 bases from J, with 14 bases between. CDR3 amino acids: CASSLGSGLGNSPLHF. DNA of the CDR3: TGTGCCAGCAGTTTAGGGTCAGGGTTAGGTAATTCACCCCTCCACTTT.

This chain joins TRBV7-2 and TRBJ2-7; 9 bases agree with TRBD1. V gave up 0 bases and J gave up 1 base; unmatched junction bases: 4. Germline CDR1 SGHTA, CDR2 FQGNSA. The CDR3 totals 16 residues. This CDR3 reads CASSLAGTGPSYEQYF. The CDR3 region has the DNA TGTGCCAGCAGCTTAGCCGGGACAGGGCCTTCCTACGAGCAGTACTTC. The variable domain in full, completed from reference TRBV7-2 and TRBJ2-7, reads GAGVSQSPSNKVTEKGKDVELRCDPISGHTALYWYRQSLGQGLEFLIYFQGNSAPDKSGLPSDRFSAERTGGSVSTLTIQRTQQEDSAVYLCASSLAGTGPSYEQYFGPGTRLTVT.

The chain carries TRBV5-5 and TRBJ2-1; 10 nucleotides match TRBD2. Trimming removed 0 bases from V and 7 bases from J; junction bases left unmatched: 7. The CDR3 is made up of 16 amino acids. Looked up from germline, CDR1 is SGHKS and CDR2 is YYEKEE (reference sequence). This CDR3 reads CASSLEGLAGENEQFF. CDR3 DNA: TGTGCCAGCAGCTTGGAGGGGCTAGCGGGAGAAAATGAGCAGTTCTTC.

The rearrangement links TRBV4-1 to TRBJ2-7; possibly TRBD2 for D (6 bases). CDR1 is MGHRA, CDR2 YSYEKL, per germline. The germline V and J ends were trimmed by 2 bases and 7 bases, with 12 bases remaining between them. The CDR3 runs to 13 residues. Written as DNA, the CDR3 is TGCGCCAGCAGCCAACTCCCGGGAGAGGAGCAGTACTTC. This encodes CASSQLPGEEQYF.

The chain links TRBV5-1 to TRBJ2-5, with 8 bases lining up with TRBD2. Germline lookup yields CDR1 SGHRS and CDR2 YFSETQ. The CDR3 is 18 residues long. With 0 bases clipped from V and 1 base from J, the junction kept 11 bases outside the gene matches. The CDR3 DNA reads as TGCGCCAGCAGCTTGGCCCGGGTAGCGACTAGCGCCCAAGAGACCCAGTACTTC. Its translation is CASSLARVATSAQETQYF.

This clone was detected once. The chain combines TRBV28 with TRBJ2-1, with TRBD2 matching 9 bases. CDR3 length: 15 amino acids. The trim removed 7 bases at V and 9 bases at J, leaving 13 bases unmatched. Germline V gives CDR1 MDHEN, CDR2 SYDVKM. CDR3 residues: CASIPAAGGPREQFF. CDR3 nucleotide sequence: TGTGCCAGCATCCCAGCGGCGGGAGGGCCTCGTGAGCAGTTCTTC.

The chain couples TRBV28 to TRBJ2-3; TRBD2 matches 12 bases. Trimming took 3 bases from V and 3 from J; bases not matched to a gene: 10. This CDR3 has 18 residues. Germline V gene sequence: CDR1 MDHEN, CDR2 SYDVKM. The CDR3 spells CASSFFPRTSGNTDTQYF. The CDR3 nucleotides read TGTGCCAGCAGTTTTTTCCCAAGGACTAGCGGGAATACAGATACGCAGTATTTT.

This chain connects TRBV6-4 to TRBJ2-3, with D possibly TRBD2 on 6 matching bases. Germline CDR1 MRHNA, CDR2 SNTAGT. Trimming took off 0 bases at V and 4 bases at J, with 11 bases between the two ends. This CDR3 comprises 15 residues. The CDR3 spells CASSDSAGSPDTQYF. The CDR3 DNA reads as TGTGCCAGCAGTGACTCTGCGGGAAGCCCAGATACGCAGTATTTT.

This clone appeared a single time. This sequence joins TRBV10-3 and TRBJ1-1, with D maybe TRBD1 (6 bases). The V and J ends lost 0 bases and 8 bases respectively, with 10 bases between them. Germline V gives CDR1 ENHRY, CDR2 SYGVKD. This CDR3 is built from 13 residues. CDR3 in amino acids: CAISESGGLEAFF. CDR3 in DNA: TGTGCCATCAGTGAGTCTGGGGGCTTAGAAGCTTTCTTT.

This chain joins TRBV7-9 and TRBJ2-7, with 10 bases lining up with TRBD1. Germline V lookup: CDR1 SEHNR, CDR2 FQNEAQ (reference sequence). The trim removed 4 bases at V and 5 bases at J, leaving 5 bases unmatched. This CDR3 is built from 14 residues. Here the CDR3 reads CASSSGTGVDEQYF. CDR3 sequence (DNA): TGTGCCAGCAGCTCCGGGACAGGGGTGGACGAGCAGTACTTC.

The chain employs TRBV6-5 and TRBJ1-2, with D possibly TRBD1 on 5 matching bases. The CDR3 has 15 residues. With 2 bases removed from V and 0 bases from J, the gap between germline ends came to 10 bases. The V gene's germline CDR1 is MNHEY and CDR2 SVGAGI. The CDR3 reads CASSYGGVANYGYTF. The CDR3 bases are TGTGCCAGCAGTTACGGAGGGGTAGCTAACTATGGCTACACCTTC.

This chain connects TRBV19 to TRBJ1-5; 11 nucleotides match TRBD1. The ends lost 6 bases at V and 3 bases at J; junction bases unmatched: 4. This CDR3 has 15 residues. CDR1 is LNHDA and CDR2 is SQIVND in the germline V gene (reference sequence). CDR3 DNA: TGTGCCAGTAGGGGGACAGGGGGAGACAATCAGCCCCAGCATTTT. Its translation: CASRGTGGDNQPQHF.

This clone was picked up a small number of times. The chain employs TRBV2 and TRBJ2-5; D remains unclear. The tail of the sequence fits TRBJ2-7 better, so the J call may be wrong. Germline CDR1 and CDR2: SNHLY and FYNNEI. This CDR3 has 12 residues. The chain's CDR3 is CASSLTTYEQYF. CDR3 bases: TGTGCCAGCAGTCTTACTACCTACGAGCAGTACTTC.

The chain employs TRBV11-2 and TRBJ2-1, with 7 bases fitting TRBD2. The CDR3 spans 17 residues. Germline lookup yields CDR1 SGHAT and CDR2 FQNNGV. V gave up 5 bases and J gave up 4 bases; unmatched junction bases: 14. This chain's CDR3 is CASSPPTSAQRYNEQFF. The DNA of the CDR3 is TGTGCCAGCAGCCCCCCCACTAGCGCACAACGATACAATGAGCAGTTCTTC. Drawing the rest from reference TRBV11-2 and TRBJ2-1, the complete variable domain is EAGVAQSPRYKIIEKRQSVAFWCNPISGHATLYWYQQILGQGPKLLIQFQNNGVVDDSQLPKDRFSAERLKGVDSTLKIQPAKLEDSAVYLCASSPPTSAQRYNEQFFGPGTRLTVL.

In nucleotides, the CDR3 is TGTGCCAGCAGCGCACTAGCTTTTAGTTACGAGCAGTACTTC. As protein: CASSALAFSYEQYF. The gene calls are TRBV9 and TRBJ2-7, with a weak D call TRBD2 (6 bases). Germline CDR1 reads SGDLS; CDR2 reads YYNGEE. This CDR3 has 14 amino acids. V gave up 3 bases and J gave up 4 bases, with 14 bases separating them.

The CDR3 DNA reads TGTGCCAGCAGCTTGGCAAGCACAGATACGCAGTATTTT. Translation gives CASSLASTDTQYF. This rearrangement joins TRBV6-1 to TRBJ2-3; D uncertain. Germline V gives CDR1 MNHNS, CDR2 SASEGT. The CDR3 sequence is 13 residues long. Trimming took off 6 bases at V and 0 bases at J, with 7 bases between the two ends.

J is TRBJ2-7 and V is TRBV27, with D perhaps matching TRBD2 (5 bases). The ends were cut back, 5 bases at V and 2 bases at J, with 16 bases in the middle. The CDR3 runs to 15 residues. Germline V gives CDR1 MNHEY, CDR2 SMNVEV (reference sequence). CDR3 DNA: TGTGCCAGCAGTGGCCCCGCGGGTGGGACCTACGAGCAGTACTTC. Amino acids: CASSGPAGGTYEQYF.

This chain connects TRBV7-2 to TRBJ2-3; 7 positions agree with TRBD2. This CDR3 has 15 amino acids. Germline CDR1 reads SGHTA; CDR2 reads FQGNSA. Losses at the gene ends were 6 bases for V and 0 bases for J; bases not matched to a gene: 6. CDR3 sequence (DNA): TGTGCCAGCAGGCGTCCGGGACTAAGCACAGATACGCAGTATTTT. This encodes CASRRPGLSTDTQYF.

About this clone itself: The CDR3 end shows no conserved phenylalanine or tryptophan, and so a read error is likely. Because the CDR3's place on the DNA is in doubt, the DNA is left out and the CDR3 is given as listed by TCRdb. V is TRBV20-1 and J is TRBJ2-7; the DNA was not used to check the table's D call, TRBD2. The CDR3 sequence runs 11 residues, both termini included. Germline V gene lookup returns CDR1 DFQATT and CDR2 SNEGSKA (reference sequence). The CDR3 is CSARDPSQLAL.

The chain links TRBV9 to TRBJ2-2; no firm D call. Trimming shortened V by 4 bases and J by 6 bases, and 10 bases separated the two germline ends. Germline V gene sequence: CDR1 SGDLS, CDR2 YYNGEE. This CDR3 is built from 13 residues. CDR3 bases: TGTGCCAGCAGCCCTCCTCCCCCCGGGGAGCTGTTTTTT. This translates into CASSPPPPGELFF.

This clone was detected a few times. The chain links TRBV5-4 to TRBJ2-3; D is possibly TRBD2 (5 bases). The germline gives CDR1 SGHNT, CDR2 YYREEE (reference sequence). The CDR3 has 14 amino acids. Trimming cost V 0 bases and J 4 bases, with 9 bases left between them. The CDR3 nucleotides are TGTGCCAGCAGCTTGGGGTCTAGCTCAGATACGCAGTATTTT. Its translation is CASSLGSSSDTQYF.

This clone was detected a few times. The genes are TRBV5-1 and TRBJ2-1; 10 nucleotides match TRBD2. This CDR3 is built from 17 residues. With V trimmed by 2 bases and J by 8 bases, 13 bases remained unmatched. The germline V gene has CDR1 SGHRS and CDR2 YFSETQ. The CDR3 sequence: CASSLKAGGPVWDEQFF. Here the CDR3 DNA reads TGCGCCAGCAGCTTAAAAGCGGGAGGGCCGGTTTGGGATGAGCAGTTCTTC.

The chain is built from TRBV4-1 and TRBJ2-5, with D maybe TRBD2 (6 bases). The germline V and J ends were trimmed by 0 bases and 4 bases, with 15 bases remaining between them. Germline loops: CDR1 MGHRA, CDR2 YSYEKL. The CDR3 totals 16 residues. The CDR3, as DNA: TGCGCCAGCAGCCAAGAATCCCCCCATAGCGGAGAGACCCAGTACTTC. Its protein is CASSQESPHSGETQYF.

The CDR3 DNA reads TGCAGCCTTGGACTAGCGGGAGGGCCATCCTACAATGAGCAGTTCTTC. Protein product: CSLGLAGGPSYNEQFF. The rearrangement joins TRBV29-1 to TRBJ2-1; TRBD2 aligns across 15 bases. The CDR3 has 16 amino acids. V lost 8 bases to trimming and J lost 1 base; unmatched junction nucleotides: 6. From germline, CDR1 is SQVTM and CDR2 ANQGSEA.

The V and J genes are TRBV10-3 and TRBJ2-4; D uncertain. Between the trimmed V and J ends, which lost 0 bases and 0 bases, there was a span of 12 bases. The germline V gene encodes CDR1 ENHRY and CDR2 SYGVKD. CDR3 length equals 17 residues. DNA of the CDR3: TGTGCCATCAGTGAGTCGCCCAGTCGAATAGCCAAAAACATTCAGTACTTC. It yields the protein CAISESPSRIAKNIQYF.

The CDR3: CSASPGTGRTF. The CDR3 DNA is TGCAGTGCCAGTCCCGGGACAGGGAGAACCTTC. This sequence joins TRBV20-1 and TRBJ1-2; 9 positions agree with TRBD1. Germline V CDR1 and CDR2: DFQATT, SNEGSKA (reference sequence). The CDR3 length is 11 residues. Unmatched junction bases numbered 10, after V lost 6 bases and J lost 14 bases.

DNA of the CDR3: TGTGCCAGTAGTTCCGTTCAGGGGGTAGTAAATCAGCCCCAGCATTTT. Amino acid sequence: CASSSVQGVVNQPQHF. The rearrangement joins TRBV19 to TRBJ1-5; 7 bases match TRBD1. V shed 5 bases and J 4 bases; nucleotides not matched to a gene: 11. The CDR3 spans 16 residues. From germline, CDR1 is LNHDA and CDR2 SQIVND (reference sequence).

This chain uses TRBV4-3 with TRBJ2-7; 7 bases align to TRBD1. Germline V lookup: CDR1 LGHNA, CDR2 YSLEER. Trimming at V came to 4 bases and at J to 6 bases, leaving 12 bases not matched to a gene. This CDR3 contains 15 residues. The CDR3 DNA sequence: TGCGCCAGCAGCCTCAACCCCGCGACAGGGCTCGAGCAGTACTTC. It encodes CASSLNPATGLEQYF.